These 26 T cell receptor beta chains were sequenced from one sample in a study of Graves' ophthalmopathy and Graves' hyperthyroidism. RNA transcripts were the source from which TCR beta CDR3 regions were amplified. The first round was an RT-PCR with HTBI primers, and the second round was a multiplex PCR. One entry per CDR3 protein results from TCRdb running MiXCR on the multiplex PCR reads. The table has over a million distinct CDR3 sequences, less than 45% seen once. Sample: peripheral blood or thyroid tissue (not recorded which). The receptors derive from an adult man with Graves' hyperthyroidism.

This clonotype was seen many times. The rearrangement uses TRBV7-9 and TRBJ1-1; D call uncertain. The V end was cut by 4 bases, the J end by 2 bases, with 8 bases between. Germline CDR1 SEHNR, CDR2 FQNEAQ (reference sequence). The CDR3 extends over 13 amino acids. In DNA form, the CDR3 reads TGTGCCAGCAGCTCCTCATCAAACACTGAAGCTTTCTTT. Amino acid sequence: CASSSSSNTEAFF.

This chain links TRBV12-3 or TRBV12-4 with TRBJ2-2, with a tentative D call TRBD1 (6 bases). The CDR3 contains 14 residues. Trimming pared 7 bases from V and 7 bases from J, leaving 16 bases between. The DNA for the CDR3 is TGTGCCAGCACCCTCTCAGGGGCTGTCGGGGAGCTGTTTTTT. This codes for CASTLSGAVGELFF.

In the case of this clonotype: The junction departs from germline at one end; a sequencing error may be responsible. For the CDR3, the DNA is TGTGCCAGCAGTTTCTGGGGGGGGGCCTACGAGCAGTACTTC. It translates to CASSFWGGAYEQYF. The gene calls are TRBV10-2 and TRBJ2-7; 7 bases map to TRBD2. CDR3 length equals 14 residues. Germline-derived CDR1 and CDR2 are WSHSY and SAAADI.

With respect to this clonotype: A read error is possible here, since a much larger clone lies one base away. This sequence joins TRBV20-1 and TRBJ1-5, with 7 bases lining up with TRBD1. The CDR3 consists of 13 residues. Germline assignment: CDR1 DFQATT and CDR2 SNEGSKA (reference sequence). Here the CDR3 DNA reads TGCAGTGCCAGATACAGGGGTGGTCAGCTCCAGCATTTT. It codes for CSARYRGGQLQHF.

V usage is TRBV5-1 and J usage is TRBJ2-2, with 12 bases aligning to TRBD1. Germline CDR1 and CDR2: SGHRS and YFSETQ. The length of the CDR3 is 15 residues. J lost 7 bases, V lost 4 bases, and 5 bases had no gene match. The CDR3 DNA is TGCGCCAGCAGCCGCGGGACAGGGGGCATCGGGGAGCTGTTTTTT. It specifies CASSRGTGGIGELFF.

A note on this clonotype: A single base separates this from a much larger clone, so it may be a read error. This chain links TRBV29-1 with TRBJ2-7; D not certain. In germline, CDR1 is SQVTM, CDR2 ANQGSEA. V lost 6 bases, J lost 0 bases, and 18 bases lay in between. CDR3 length equals 15 residues. The CDR3 DNA is TGCAGCGTCCGACATCCGGGCTCCCCCTCCTACGAGCAGTACTTC. Protein: CSVRHPGSPSYEQYF.

The CDR3 bases are TGTGCCAGCAGCCAAGGCGGGAGGTTATCCTACGAGCAGTACTTC. Its translation is CASSQGGRLSYEQYF. The chain employs TRBV4-2 and TRBJ2-7, with 8 positions matching TRBD2. This CDR3 comprises 15 residues. J was trimmed by 1 base and V by 1 base; bases with no gene match: 3. Germline assignment: CDR1 LGHNA and CDR2 YNFKEQ.

The chain links TRBV4-2 to TRBJ1-3; D is unresolved. CDR1 is LGHNA, CDR2 YNFKEQ, per germline. The V and J ends lost 1 base and 0 bases respectively, with 10 bases between them. The CDR3 loop spans 16 amino acids. CDR3 amino acids: CASSQAPSNSGNTIYF. The CDR3 nucleotides read TGTGCCAGCAGCCAAGCTCCCAGCAACTCTGGAAACACCATATATTTT.

The chain couples TRBV10-3 to TRBJ2-7, with D possibly matching TRBD1 (6 bases). Deletions cut 7 bases from V and 0 bases from J, with 34 bases between. Germline-derived CDR1 and CDR2 are ENHRY and SYGVKD. The CDR3 extends over 21 amino acids. CDR3 protein: CAITDLVVSGARAPSSYEQYF. The CDR3 DNA sequence: TGTGCCATCACCGACTTGGTGGTTTCAGGGGCGAGGGCGCCGAGCTCCTACGAGCAGTACTTC.

This clonotype occurred a few times. J is TRBJ1-5 and V is TRBV18; D not resolved. CDR3 length: 13 amino acids. Germline V CDR1 and CDR2: KGHSH, LQKENI. The V and J ends lost 1 base and 5 bases respectively, with 6 bases between them. This CDR3 reads CASSPQTDQPQHF. The CDR3 DNA reads TGTGCCAGCTCACCACAGACGGATCAGCCCCAGCATTTT. Full variable domain (outside the CDR3, taken from reference TRBV18 and TRBJ1-5): NAGVMQNPRHLVRRRGQEARLRCSPMKGHSHVYWYRQLPEEGLKFMVYLQKENIIDESGMPKERFSAEFPKEGPSILRIQQVVRGDSAAYFCASSPQTDQPQHFGDGTRLSIL.

In this sample, this clonotype turned up many times. The rearrangement links TRBV29-1 to TRBJ2-5, with 7 bases lining up with TRBD2. Losses at the gene ends were 5 bases for V and 3 bases for J; bases not matched to a gene: 18. Germline V gives CDR1 SQVTM, CDR2 ANQGSEA. CDR3 length equals 17 residues. This CDR3 reads CSVNAGESYLLKETQYF. Written as DNA, the CDR3 is TGCAGCGTTAATGCGGGGGAAAGTTATCTACTCAAAGAGACCCAGTACTTC.

The gene calls are TRBV25-1 and TRBJ1-6, with no clear D. Trimming removed 6 bases at V and 13 bases at J, with 22 bases between. The CDR3 runs to 15 residues. CDR1 MGHDK and CDR2 SYGVNS come from the germline V gene. In nucleotides, the CDR3 is TGTGCCAGCAGGGCGGCTCGACGAGTTGTTCTGCCCCTCCACTTT. Protein product: CASRAARRVVLPLHF. The entire variable domain, with the rest obtained from reference TRBV25-1 and TRBJ1-6, is as follows: EADIYQTPRYLVIGTGKKITLECSQTMGHDKMYWYQQDPGMELHLIHYSYGVNSTEKGDLSSESTVSRIRTEHFPLTLESARPSHTSQYLCASRAARRVVLPLHFGNGTRLTVT.

Comment on this clonotype: Given the absence of the conserved phenylalanine or tryptophan at the CDR3 end, a read error is likely. V usage is TRBV5-1 and J usage is TRBJ2-6; D not resolved. Trimming took off 2 bases at V and 1 base at J, with 7 bases between the two ends. CDR3 size: 15 residues. Per the germline V gene, CDR1 is SGHRS and CDR2 is YFSETQ. CDR3 in amino acids: CASSFIESGANVLTL. CDR3 DNA sequence: TGCGCCAGCAGCTTTATCGAGTCTGGGGCCAACGTCCTGACTTTG.

This clonotype was seen many times. This sequence joins TRBV20-1 and TRBJ1-1, with 7 bases lining up with TRBD1. With 4 bases clipped from V and 8 bases from J, the junction kept 13 bases outside the gene matches. Germline CDR1 and CDR2: DFQATT and SNEGSKA (reference sequence). The length of the CDR3 is 14 residues. The CDR3 is CSAKRTGGTGEAFF. DNA for the CDR3: TGCAGTGCTAAACGGACAGGCGGAACTGGAGAAGCTTTCTTT.

There are a few counts of this clonotype. The V and J genes are TRBV29-1 and TRBJ1-3; TRBD1 might be the D (5 bases). CDR1 is SQVTM and CDR2 is ANQGSEA in the germline V gene. The CDR3 spans 16 residues. The V gene lost 0 bases and the J gene lost 0 bases, with 12 bases spanning the gap. In DNA form, the CDR3 reads TGCAGCGTTGAAGATCGGGACTCGAGCTCTGGAAACACCATATATTTT. This codes for CSVEDRDSSSGNTIYF.

This clonotype was recorded many times. The rearrangement uses TRBV6-5 and TRBJ1-6, with 7 bases that match TRBD1. The V gene end was trimmed by 8 bases and the J gene end by 1 base; junction bases not matched to a gene: 8. The V gene's germline CDR1 is MNHEY and CDR2 SVGAGI. The CDR3 runs 16 residues. This chain's CDR3 is CASGETGSSYNSPLHF. In DNA, the CDR3 is TGTGCCAGCGGAGAGACAGGGAGTTCCTATAATTCACCCCTCCACTTT.

This clonotype was counted at least ten times. Here the CDR3 DNA reads TGTGCCAGCAGTTTCGCGACCGGGGAGACCCAGTACTTC. This encodes CASSFATGETQYF. This sequence joins TRBV12-3 or TRBV12-4 and TRBJ2-5; D is ambiguous. Trimming shortened V by 3 bases and J by 5 bases, and 10 bases separated the two germline ends. This CDR3 spans 13 amino acids.

This clonotype was picked up a small number of times. The rearrangement uses TRBV27 and TRBJ2-5; either TRBD1 or TRBD2 may supply D (5 bases each). There are 14 residues in the CDR3. With 2 bases removed from V and 4 bases from J, the gap between germline ends came to 11 bases. In germline, CDR1 is MNHEY, CDR2 SMNVEV (reference sequence). The CDR3 DNA is TGTGCCAGCAGTTTAGGGGGATACGGAGAGACCCAGTACTTC. This encodes CASSLGGYGETQYF.

The chain employs TRBV7-9 and TRBJ2-2, with 11 bases lining up with TRBD1. Germline CDR1 is SEHNR and CDR2 is FQNEAQ (reference sequence). V dropped 6 bases and J dropped 7; count of bases not matched to a gene: 13. The CDR3 extends over 17 amino acids. CDR3 in amino acids: CASRSSGTGGRFGELFF. The CDR3 DNA follows: TGTGCCAGCAGATCATCCGGGACAGGGGGACGGTTCGGGGAGCTGTTTTTT.

With regard to this clonotype: This may be a read error, as it is one base from a much larger clone. This CDR3 reads CASRTKGNQPQHF. CDR3 coding DNA: TGTGCCAGTAGGACCAAGGGCAATCAGCCCCAGCATTTT. The gene calls are TRBV19 and TRBJ1-5; D is undetermined. Germline-derived CDR1 and CDR2 are LNHDA and SQIVND (reference sequence). The CDR3 loop spans 13 amino acids. V was shortened by 6 bases and J by 2 bases, with 8 bases between the two germline ends.

The rearrangement joins TRBV5-1 to TRBJ1-2; D is unclear. CDR3 size: 17 residues. V was pared by 4 bases and J by 1 base, with 20 bases between. Germline V gives CDR1 SGHRS, CDR2 YFSETQ. CDR3 DNA sequence: TGCGCCAGCAGCACTGCTAGAGGTGATGGGTTTAACTATGGCTACACCTTC. This translates into CASSTARGDGFNYGYTF.

The V and J genes are TRBV20-1 and TRBJ1-1, with 9 bases identical to TRBD1. The V gene's germline CDR1 is DFQATT and CDR2 SNEGSKA (reference sequence). The CDR3 contains 12 residues. V was pared by 5 bases and J by 8 bases, with 6 bases of the junction left unmatched. CDR3 DNA sequence: TGCAGTGCTCGGGAAGGGACAGGGGAAGCTTTCTTT. This sequence encodes CSAREGTGEAFF.

The sample holds a few counts of this clonotype. The gene calls are TRBV28 and TRBJ2-5, with D possibly being TRBD1 (6 bases). This CDR3 spans 17 amino acids. The germline V gene encodes CDR1 MDHEN and CDR2 SYDVKM. Trimming took off 1 base at V and 0 bases at J, with 15 bases between the two ends. The CDR3 is CASSLLWDTTYQETQYF. The CDR3 DNA is TGTGCCAGCAGTTTATTATGGGACACTACGTACCAAGAGACCCAGTACTTC.

This clonotype occurred a few times. The conserved final phenylalanine or tryptophan is absent from the CDR3, which likely points to a read error. No DNA is shown, since the ends of the CDR3 on it are uncertain; the CDR3 is the one TCRdb lists. The rearrangement links TRBV12-3 or TRBV12-4 to TRBJ1-1; no DNA check was done on the table's D call, TRBD1. From its first to its last residue, the CDR3 has 9 amino acids. CDR3 region: CASSLVSGG.

This clonotype was seen many times. V usage is TRBV25-1 and J usage is TRBJ1-5; D ambiguous. There are 12 residues in the CDR3. Per the germline V gene, CDR1 is MGHDK and CDR2 is SYGVNS. V lost 8 bases and J 2 bases, leaving 7 bases between the germline ends. CDR3 loop: CASGQGNQPQHF. In DNA form, the CDR3 reads TGTGCCAGCGGTCAGGGCAATCAGCCCCAGCATTTT.

This clonotype was seen repeatedly, ten times or more. The chain recombines TRBV7-9 with TRBJ1-6; 8 bases match TRBD1. Germline CDR1 and CDR2: SEHNR and FQNEAQ (reference sequence). This CDR3 has 13 amino acids. Losses at the gene ends were 0 bases for V and 14 bases for J; bases not matched to a gene: 3. The DNA of the CDR3 is TGTGCCAGCAGCTTAGCCGGGACAGGAACCCTCCACTTT. This encodes CASSLAGTGTLHF.